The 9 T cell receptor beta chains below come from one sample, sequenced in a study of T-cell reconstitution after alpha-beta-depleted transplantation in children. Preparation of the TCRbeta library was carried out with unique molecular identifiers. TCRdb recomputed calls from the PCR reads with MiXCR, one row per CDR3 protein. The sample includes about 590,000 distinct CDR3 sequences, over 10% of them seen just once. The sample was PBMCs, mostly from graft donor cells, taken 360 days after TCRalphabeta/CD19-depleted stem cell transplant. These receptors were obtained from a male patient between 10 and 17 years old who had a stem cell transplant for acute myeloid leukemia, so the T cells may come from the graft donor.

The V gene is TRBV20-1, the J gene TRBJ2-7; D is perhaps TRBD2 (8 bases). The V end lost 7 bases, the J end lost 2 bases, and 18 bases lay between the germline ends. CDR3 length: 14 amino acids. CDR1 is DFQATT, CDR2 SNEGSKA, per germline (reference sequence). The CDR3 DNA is TGCAGTGTTCGGGAGGGGGCAAGGCCCTACGAGCAGTACTTC. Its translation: CSVREGARPYEQYF.

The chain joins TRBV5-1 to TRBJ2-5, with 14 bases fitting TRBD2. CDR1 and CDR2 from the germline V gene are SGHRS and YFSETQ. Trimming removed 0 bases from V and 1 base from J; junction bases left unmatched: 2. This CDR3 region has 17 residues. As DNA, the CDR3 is TGCGCCAGCAGCTTGGTGACTAGCGGGAGGGCCCAAGAGACCCAGTACTTC. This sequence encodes CASSLVTSGRAQETQYF.

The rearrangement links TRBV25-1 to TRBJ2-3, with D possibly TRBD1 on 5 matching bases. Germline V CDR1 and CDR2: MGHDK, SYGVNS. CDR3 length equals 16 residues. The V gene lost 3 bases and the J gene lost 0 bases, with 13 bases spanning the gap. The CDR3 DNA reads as TGTGCCAGCAGTGATTTCTGGGGCCCCAGCACAGATACGCAGTATTTT. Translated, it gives CASSDFWGPSTDTQYF.

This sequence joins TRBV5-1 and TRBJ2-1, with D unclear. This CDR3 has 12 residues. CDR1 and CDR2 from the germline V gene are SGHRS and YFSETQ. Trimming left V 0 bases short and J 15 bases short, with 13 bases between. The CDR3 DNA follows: TGCGCCAGCAGCTTGGGGTCCTACCTAGGGTTCTTC. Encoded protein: CASSLGSYLGFF.

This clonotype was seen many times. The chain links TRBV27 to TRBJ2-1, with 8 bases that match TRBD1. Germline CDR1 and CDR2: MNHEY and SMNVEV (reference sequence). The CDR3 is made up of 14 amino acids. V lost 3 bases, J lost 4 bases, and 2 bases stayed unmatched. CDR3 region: CASSFRTGYNEQFF. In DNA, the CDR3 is TGTGCCAGCAGTTTTAGGACAGGGTACAATGAGCAGTTCTTC.

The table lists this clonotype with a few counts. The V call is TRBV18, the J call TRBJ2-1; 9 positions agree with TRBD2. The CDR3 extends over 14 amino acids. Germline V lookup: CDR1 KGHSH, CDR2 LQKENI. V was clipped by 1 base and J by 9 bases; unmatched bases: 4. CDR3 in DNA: TGTGCCAGCTCACCACGTAGCGGGAGCGGTGAGCAGTTCTTC. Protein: CASSPRSGSGEQFF.

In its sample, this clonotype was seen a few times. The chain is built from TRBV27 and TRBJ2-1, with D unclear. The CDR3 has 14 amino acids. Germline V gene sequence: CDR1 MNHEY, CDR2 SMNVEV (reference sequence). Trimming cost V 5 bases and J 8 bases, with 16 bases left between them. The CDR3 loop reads CASSKLDFVDEQFF. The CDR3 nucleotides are TGTGCCAGCAGTAAGCTAGACTTTGTAGATGAGCAGTTCTTC.

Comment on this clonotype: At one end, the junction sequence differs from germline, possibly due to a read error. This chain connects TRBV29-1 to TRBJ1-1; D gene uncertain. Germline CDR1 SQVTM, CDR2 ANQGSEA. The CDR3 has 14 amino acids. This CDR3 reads CCVVEGGQNTEAFF. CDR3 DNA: TGCTGCGTTGTAGAGGGAGGGCAGAACACTGAAGCTTTCTTT.

The CDR3 DNA is TGCAGTGCTATTAAAACTCCTGTATTAGAGCAGTACTTC. This codes for CSAIKTPVLEQYF. The gene calls are TRBV20-1 and TRBJ2-7; no reliable D call. The CDR3 extends over 13 amino acids. V was clipped by 4 bases and J by 7 bases, with 17 bases between them. Germline assignment: CDR1 DFQATT and CDR2 SNEGSKA (reference sequence).